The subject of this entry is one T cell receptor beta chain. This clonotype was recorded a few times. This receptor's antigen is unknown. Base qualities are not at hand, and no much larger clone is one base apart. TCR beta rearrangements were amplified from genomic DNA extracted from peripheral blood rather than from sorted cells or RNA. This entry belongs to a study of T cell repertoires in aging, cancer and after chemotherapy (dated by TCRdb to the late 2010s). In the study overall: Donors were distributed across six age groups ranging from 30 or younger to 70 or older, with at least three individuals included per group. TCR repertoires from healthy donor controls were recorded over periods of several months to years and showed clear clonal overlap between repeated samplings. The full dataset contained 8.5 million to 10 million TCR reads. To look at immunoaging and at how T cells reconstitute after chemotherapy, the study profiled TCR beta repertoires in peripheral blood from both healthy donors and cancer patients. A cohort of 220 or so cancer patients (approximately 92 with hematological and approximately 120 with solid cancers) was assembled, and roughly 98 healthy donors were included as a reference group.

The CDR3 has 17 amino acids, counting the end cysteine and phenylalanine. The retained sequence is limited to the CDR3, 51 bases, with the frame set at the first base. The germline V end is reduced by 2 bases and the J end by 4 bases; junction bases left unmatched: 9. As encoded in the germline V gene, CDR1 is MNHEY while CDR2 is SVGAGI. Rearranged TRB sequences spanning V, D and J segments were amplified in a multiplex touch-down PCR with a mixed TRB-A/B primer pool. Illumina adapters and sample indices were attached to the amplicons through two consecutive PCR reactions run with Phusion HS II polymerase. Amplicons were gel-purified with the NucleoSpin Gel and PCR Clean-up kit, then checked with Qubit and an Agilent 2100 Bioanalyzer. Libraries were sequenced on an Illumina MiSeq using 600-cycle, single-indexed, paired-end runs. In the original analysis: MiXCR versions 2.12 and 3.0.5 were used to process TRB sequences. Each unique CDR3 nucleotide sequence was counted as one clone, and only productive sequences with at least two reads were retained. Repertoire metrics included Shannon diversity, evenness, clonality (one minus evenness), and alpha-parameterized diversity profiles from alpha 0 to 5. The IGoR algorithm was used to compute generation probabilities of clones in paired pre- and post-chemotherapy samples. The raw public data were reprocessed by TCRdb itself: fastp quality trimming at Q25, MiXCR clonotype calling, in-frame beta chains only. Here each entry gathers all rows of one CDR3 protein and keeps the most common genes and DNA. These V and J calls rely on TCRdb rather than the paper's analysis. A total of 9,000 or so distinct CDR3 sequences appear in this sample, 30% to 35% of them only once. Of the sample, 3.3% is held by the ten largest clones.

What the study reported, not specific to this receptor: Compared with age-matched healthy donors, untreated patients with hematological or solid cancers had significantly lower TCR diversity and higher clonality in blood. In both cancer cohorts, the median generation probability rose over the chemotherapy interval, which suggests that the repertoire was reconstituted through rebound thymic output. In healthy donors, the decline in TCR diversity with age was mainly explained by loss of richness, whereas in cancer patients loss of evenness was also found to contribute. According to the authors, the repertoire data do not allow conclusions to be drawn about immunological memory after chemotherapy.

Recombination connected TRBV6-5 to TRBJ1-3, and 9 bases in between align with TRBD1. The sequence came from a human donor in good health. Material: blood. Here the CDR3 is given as CASSYRGDRVLGNTIYF. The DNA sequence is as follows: TGTGCCAGCAGTTACCGCGGGGACAGGGTATTAGGAAACACCATATATTTT.